The 13 T cell receptor beta chains below all came from one sample that was sequenced in a study of shared clonotypes between healthy human individuals. CD8 cells classed as naive were CD45RO-negative and positively selected for CCR7, excluding terminally differentiated effector memory CD45RA+ cells. Generated by immunoSEQ multiplex PCR, the TCRdb table keeps only in-frame clones and is missing some. The table lists some 2 million clones, 85% to 95% of them singletons, with approximately 1.2% in the top ten. Material: naive CD8+ T cells sorted from blood. These receptors originate from a young man in good health.

This sequence joins TRBV28 and TRBJ2-1; TRBD2 aligns across 7 bases. This CDR3 has 15 residues. The germline gives CDR1 MDHEN, CDR2 SYDVKM. With V trimmed by 2 bases and J by 8 bases, 9 bases remained unmatched. CDR3 bases: TGTGCCAGCAGTTTACTAGGCGGGGGAGGGGATGAGCAGTTCTTC. Protein product: CASSLLGGGGDEQFF.

Comment on this clone: Other DNA sequences within the sample encode an identical CDR3. The chain is built from TRBV9 and TRBJ2-7; 12 bases are a match to TRBD2. CDR1 SGDLS and CDR2 YYNGEE come from the germline V gene. CDR3 length: 15 amino acids. The J segment lost 4 bases and the V segment lost 3 bases, leaving 5 bases of the junction unmatched. In DNA, the CDR3 is TGTGCCAGCAGCGCGACTAGCGGGAGCTCGTACGAGCAGTACTTC. It specifies CASSATSGSSYEQYF.

This sequence joins TRBV12-1 and TRBJ1-1; the table calls TRBD1, which could not be checked here. TRBV12-1 is flagged as a pseudogene. This CDR3 is 16 amino acids long. The CDR3 DNA sequence: TGTGCCAGCAGCTCGACAGGGGACTACATGAACACTGAAGCTTTCTTT. It is translated as CASSSTGDYMNTEAFF.

This chain joins TRBV7-9 and TRBJ2-7; D might be TRBD1 (6 bases). This CDR3 is built from 14 residues. V lost 5 bases, J lost 6 bases, and 17 bases lay in between. Germline assignment: CDR1 SEHNR and CDR2 FQNEAQ (reference sequence). CDR3 DNA sequence: TGTGCCAGCAGCGGGGGCGGGTCACACCGCGAGCAGTACTTC. It codes for CASSGGGSHREQYF.

The gene calls are TRBV30 and TRBJ2-3, with 14 bases identical to TRBD2. CDR3 size: 17 residues. The germline V gene has CDR1 GTSNPN and CDR2 SVGIG (reference sequence). The V and J ends lost 2 bases and 2 bases, in that order; junction bases with no gene match: 6. DNA for the CDR3: TGTGCCTGGAGTCTAGGGACTAGCGGGAGTTTCACAGATACGCAGTATTTT. Protein product: CAWSLGTSGSFTDTQYF. Drawing the rest from reference TRBV30 and TRBJ2-3, the complete variable domain is SQTIHQWPATLVQPVGSPLSLECTVEGTSNPNLYWYRQAAGRGLQLLFYSVGIGQISSEVPQNLSASRPQDRQFILSSKKLLLSDSGFYLCAWSLGTSGSFTDTQYFGPGTRLTVL.

The chain combines TRBV27 with TRBJ2-7, with 8 bases identical to TRBD2. The CDR3 extends over 14 amino acids. Germline V lookup: CDR1 MNHEY, CDR2 SMNVEV (reference sequence). Trimming took 3 bases from V and 5 from J; bases not matched to a gene: 6. The DNA for the CDR3 is TGTGCCAGCAGTTTCGTAGCGGGACAAAACGAGCAGTACTTC. It encodes CASSFVAGQNEQYF.

The V call is TRBV30, the J call TRBJ1-5; the D is unclear. The CDR3 sequence is 14 residues long. The germline CDR1 and CDR2 sequences are GTSNPN and SVGIG (reference sequence). With 1 base removed from V and 1 base from J, the gap between germline ends came to 8 bases. CDR3 protein: CAWSDVMSNQPQHF. CDR3 nucleotides: TGTGCCTGGAGTGACGTTATGAGCAATCAGCCCCAGCATTTT. The full variable domain, rest sourced from reference TRBV30 and TRBJ1-5, is SQTIHQWPATLVQPVGSPLSLECTVEGTSNPNLYWYRQAAGRGLQLLFYSVGIGQISSEVPQNLSASRPQDRQFILSSKKLLLSDSGFYLCAWSDVMSNQPQHFGDGTRLSIL.

This sequence joins TRBV4-3 and TRBJ2-6; weak D call: TRBD1 (6 bases). The CDR3 contains 15 residues. Trimming stripped 4 bases from V and 2 bases from J, with 9 bases between. Germline assignment: CDR1 LGHNA and CDR2 YSLEER. The CDR3 DNA follows: TGCGCCAGCAGCCCACAGGGTGCTGGGGCCAACGTCCTGACTTTC. It encodes CASSPQGAGANVLTF.

This rearrangement joins TRBV6-1 to TRBJ1-4; TRBD1 is a possible D gene (6 bases). V was pared by 2 bases and J by 8 bases, with 12 bases between. This CDR3 spans 14 amino acids. Germline lookup yields CDR1 MNHNS and CDR2 SASEGT. The CDR3 DNA is TGTGCCAGCAGTGAACAGGGGATCAAAGAAAAACTGTTTTTT. Translating gives CASSEQGIKEKLFF.

The gene calls are TRBV4-3 and TRBJ1-1, with D hard to call. Germline V gene data show CDR1 as LGHNA and CDR2 as YSLEER. There are 13 residues in the CDR3. V was shortened by 0 bases and J by 5 bases, with 7 bases between the two germline ends. The CDR3 region has the DNA TGCGCCAGCAGCCAAGATTTTGTAACTGAAGCTTTCTTT. Translated: CASSQDFVTEAFF.

This chain links TRBV5-1 with TRBJ2-7; 11 nucleotides line up with TRBD2. CDR3 length: 13 residues. Germline assignment: CDR1 SGHRS and CDR2 YFSETQ. V lost 4 bases to trimming and J lost 5 bases; unmatched junction nucleotides: 2. CDR3 amino acids: CASSLLAGDEQYF. The CDR3 DNA is TGCGCCAGCAGCCTACTAGCGGGAGACGAGCAGTACTTC.

As for this clone: The same CDR3 also results from other DNA sequences found in this sample. The DNA of the CDR3 is TGCGCCAGCAGCCAAGAGGCGGGGTACAATGAGCAGTTCTTC. Translating it yields CASSQEAGYNEQFF. The chain combines TRBV4-1 with TRBJ2-1, with D perhaps TRBD2 (6 bases). Trimming cost V 0 bases and J 4 bases, with 7 bases left between them. This CDR3 has 14 residues. Looked up from germline, CDR1 is MGHRA and CDR2 is YSYEKL.

The rearrangement links TRBV30 to TRBJ2-3, with TRBD1 matching over 9 bases. The junction had 19 bases not matched to a gene; V was cut back by 4 bases and J by 5 bases. From germline, CDR1 is GTSNPN and CDR2 SVGIG (reference sequence). The CDR3 totals 18 residues. The DNA of the CDR3 is TGTGCCTGGATTTGGAACCCCCCCCGGGACAGGGTAAGAGATACGCAGTATTTT. Translation: CAWIWNPPRDRVRDTQYF.